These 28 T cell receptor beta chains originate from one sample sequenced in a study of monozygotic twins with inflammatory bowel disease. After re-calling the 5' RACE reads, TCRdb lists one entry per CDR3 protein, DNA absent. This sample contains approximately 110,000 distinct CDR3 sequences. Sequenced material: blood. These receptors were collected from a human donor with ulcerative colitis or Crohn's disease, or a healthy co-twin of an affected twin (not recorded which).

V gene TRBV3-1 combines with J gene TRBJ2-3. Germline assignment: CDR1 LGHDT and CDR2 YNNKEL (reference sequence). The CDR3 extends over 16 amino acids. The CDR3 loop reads CASSQDQGQFTDTQYF.

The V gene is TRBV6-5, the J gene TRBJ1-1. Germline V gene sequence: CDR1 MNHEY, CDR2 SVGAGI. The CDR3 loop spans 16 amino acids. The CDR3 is CASSYSLDGLNTEAFF.

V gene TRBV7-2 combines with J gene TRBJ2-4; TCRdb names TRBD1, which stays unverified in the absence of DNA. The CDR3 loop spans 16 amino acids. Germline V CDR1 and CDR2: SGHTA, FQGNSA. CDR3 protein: CASSLSGGGPKNIQYF.

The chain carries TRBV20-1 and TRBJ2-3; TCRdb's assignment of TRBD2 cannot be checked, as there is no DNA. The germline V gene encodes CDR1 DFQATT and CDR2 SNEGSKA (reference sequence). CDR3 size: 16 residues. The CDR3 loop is CSADVAGPRHTDTQYF.

CDR3: CSAPPSGGTYEQYF. J is TRBJ2-7 and V is TRBV20-1; as DNA is missing, the TRBD2 call by TCRdb cannot be tested. This CDR3 is built from 14 residues. Germline V gene sequence: CDR1 DFQATT, CDR2 SNEGSKA (reference sequence).

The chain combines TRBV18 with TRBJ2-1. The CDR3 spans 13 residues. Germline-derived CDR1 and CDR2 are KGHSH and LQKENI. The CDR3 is CASSKTVYNEQFF.

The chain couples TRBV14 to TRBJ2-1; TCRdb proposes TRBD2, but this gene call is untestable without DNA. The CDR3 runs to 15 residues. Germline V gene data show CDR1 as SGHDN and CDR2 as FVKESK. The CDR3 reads CASSQPMGEVNEQFF.

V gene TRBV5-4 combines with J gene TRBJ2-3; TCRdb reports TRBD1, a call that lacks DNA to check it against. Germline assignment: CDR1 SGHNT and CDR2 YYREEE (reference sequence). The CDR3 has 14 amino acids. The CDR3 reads CASSLDRGPDTQYF.

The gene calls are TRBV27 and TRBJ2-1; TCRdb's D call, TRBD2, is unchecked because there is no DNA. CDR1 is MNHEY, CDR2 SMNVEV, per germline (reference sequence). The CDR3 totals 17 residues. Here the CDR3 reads CASSSRYQGENFDEQFF.

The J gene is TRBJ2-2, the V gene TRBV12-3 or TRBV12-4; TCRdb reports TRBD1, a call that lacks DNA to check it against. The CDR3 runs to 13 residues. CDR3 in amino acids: CASQGTASGELFF.

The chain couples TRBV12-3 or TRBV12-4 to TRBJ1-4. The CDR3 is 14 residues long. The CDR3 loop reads CASSSGDSDEKLFF.

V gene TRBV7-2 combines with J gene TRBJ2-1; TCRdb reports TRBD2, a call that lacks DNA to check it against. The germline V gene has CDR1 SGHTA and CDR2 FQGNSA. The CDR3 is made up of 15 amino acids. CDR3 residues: CASSQRGGRFIEQFF. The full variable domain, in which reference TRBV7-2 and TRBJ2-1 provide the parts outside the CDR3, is GAGVSQSPSNKVTEKGKDVELRCDPISGHTALYWYRQSLGQGLEFLIYFQGNSAPDKSGLPSDRFSAERTGGSVSTLTIQRTQQEDSAVYLCASSQRGGRFIEQFFGPGTRLTVL.

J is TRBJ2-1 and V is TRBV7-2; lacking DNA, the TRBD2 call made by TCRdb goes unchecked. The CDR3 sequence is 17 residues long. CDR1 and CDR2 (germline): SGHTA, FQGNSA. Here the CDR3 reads CASSTTSGRARYNEQFF.

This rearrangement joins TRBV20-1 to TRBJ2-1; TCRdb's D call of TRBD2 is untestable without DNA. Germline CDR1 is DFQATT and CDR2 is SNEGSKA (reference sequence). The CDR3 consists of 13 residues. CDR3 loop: CSARPLVPFEQFF.

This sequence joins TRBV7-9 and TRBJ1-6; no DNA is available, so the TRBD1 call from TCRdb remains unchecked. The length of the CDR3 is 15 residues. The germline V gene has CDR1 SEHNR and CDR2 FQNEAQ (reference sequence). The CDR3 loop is CASSSRGRDNSPLHF.

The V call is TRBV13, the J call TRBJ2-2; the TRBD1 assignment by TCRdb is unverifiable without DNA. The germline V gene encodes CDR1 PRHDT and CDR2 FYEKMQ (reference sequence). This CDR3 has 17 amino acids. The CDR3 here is CASSPTGTGINTGELFF.

This chain's CDR3 is CASSPPLIADGTDTQYF. The V gene is TRBV18, the J gene TRBJ2-3. The CDR3 covers 17 residues. Per the germline V gene, CDR1 is KGHSH and CDR2 is LQKENI.

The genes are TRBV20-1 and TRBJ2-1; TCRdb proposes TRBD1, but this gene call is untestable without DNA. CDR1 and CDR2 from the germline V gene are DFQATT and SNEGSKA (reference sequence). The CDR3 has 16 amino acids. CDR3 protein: CSVSGTRTFSYNEQFF.

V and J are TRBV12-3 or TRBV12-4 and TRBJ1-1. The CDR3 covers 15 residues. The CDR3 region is CASRPSHYSFTEAFF.

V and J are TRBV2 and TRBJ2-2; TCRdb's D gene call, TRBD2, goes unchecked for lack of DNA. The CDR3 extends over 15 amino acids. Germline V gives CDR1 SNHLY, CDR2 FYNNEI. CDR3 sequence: CASNLGLADTGELFF.

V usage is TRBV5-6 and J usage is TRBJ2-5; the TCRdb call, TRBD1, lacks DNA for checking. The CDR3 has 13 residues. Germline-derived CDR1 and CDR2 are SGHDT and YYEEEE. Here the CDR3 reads CASSPWTGRTQYF.

The CDR3 loop is CASNPSGRWNREQFF. The chain uses TRBV5-4 and TRBJ2-1; TCRdb lists TRBD2, though no DNA is available to test this call. This CDR3 is 15 amino acids long. Looked up from germline, CDR1 is SGHNT and CDR2 is YYREEE (reference sequence). Using reference TRBV5-4 and TRBJ2-1 for the parts outside the CDR3, the full variable domain is ETGVTQSPTHLIKTRGQQVTLRCSSQSGHNTVSWYQQALGQGPQFIFQYYREEENGRGNFPPRFSGLQFPNYSSELNVNALELDDSALYLCASNPSGRWNREQFFGPGTRLTVL.

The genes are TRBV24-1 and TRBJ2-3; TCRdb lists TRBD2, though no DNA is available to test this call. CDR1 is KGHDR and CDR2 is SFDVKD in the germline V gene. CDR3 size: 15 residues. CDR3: CATSDLGRERDTQYF.

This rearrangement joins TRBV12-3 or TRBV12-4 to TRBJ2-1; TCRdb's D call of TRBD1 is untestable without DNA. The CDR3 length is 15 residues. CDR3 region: CASSLVGPKLNEQFF.

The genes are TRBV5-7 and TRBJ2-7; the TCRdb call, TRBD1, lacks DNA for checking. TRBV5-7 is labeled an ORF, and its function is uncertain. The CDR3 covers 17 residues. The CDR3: CASSLYWTGLFSYEQYF.

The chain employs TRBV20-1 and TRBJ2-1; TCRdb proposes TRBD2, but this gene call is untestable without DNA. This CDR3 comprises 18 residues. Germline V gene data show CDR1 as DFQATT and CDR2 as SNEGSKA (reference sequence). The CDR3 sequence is CSASKGLAGGGHYNEQFF.

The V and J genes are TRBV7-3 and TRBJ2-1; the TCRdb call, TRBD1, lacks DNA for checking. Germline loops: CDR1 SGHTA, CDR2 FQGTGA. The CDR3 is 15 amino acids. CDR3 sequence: CASRDGRGDYNEQFF. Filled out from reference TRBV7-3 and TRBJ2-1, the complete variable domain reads GAGVSQTPSNKVTEKGKYVELRCDPISGHTALYWYRQSLGQGPEFLIYFQGTGAADDSGLPNDRFFAVRPEGSVSTLKIQRTERGDSAVYLCASRDGRGDYNEQFFGPGTRLTVL.

The CDR3 reads CASSAQDNEQSF. The rearrangement uses TRBV5-6 and TRBJ2-1. CDR1 and CDR2 from the germline V gene are SGHDT and YYEEEE. The CDR3 totals 12 residues.